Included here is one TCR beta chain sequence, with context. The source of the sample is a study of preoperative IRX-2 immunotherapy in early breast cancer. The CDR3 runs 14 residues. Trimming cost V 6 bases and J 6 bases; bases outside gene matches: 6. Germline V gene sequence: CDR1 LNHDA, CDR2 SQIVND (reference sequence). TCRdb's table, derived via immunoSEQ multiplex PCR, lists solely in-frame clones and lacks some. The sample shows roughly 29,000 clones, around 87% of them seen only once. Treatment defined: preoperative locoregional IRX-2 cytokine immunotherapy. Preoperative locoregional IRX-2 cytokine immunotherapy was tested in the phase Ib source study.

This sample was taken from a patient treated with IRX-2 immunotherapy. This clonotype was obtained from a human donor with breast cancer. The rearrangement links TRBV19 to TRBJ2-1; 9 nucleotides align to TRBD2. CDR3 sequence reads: CASRAVAGANEQFF. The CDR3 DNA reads TGTGCCAGTAGGGCGGTAGCGGGGGCCAATGAGCAGTTCTTC. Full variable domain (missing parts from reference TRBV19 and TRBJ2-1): DGGITQSPKYLFRKEGQNVTLSCEQNLNHDAMYWYRQDPGQGLRLIYYSQIVNDFQKGDIAEGYSVSREKKESFPLTVTSAQKNPTAFYLCASRAVAGANEQFFGPGTRLTVL.